One sample yielded the 7 T cell receptor beta chains listed below, sequenced in a study of read filtering for tumor transcriptome and immune sequencing. The library was built from 400 to 500 ng RNA with molecular barcoded adaptors for alpha/delta and beta/gamma chains. One entry per CDR3 protein, called by TCRdb with MiXCR from the reads. The table records about 63,000 distinct CDR3 sequences, about 15% of them present only once. Sample: a population of CD138-negative cells sorted from bone marrow. The receptors come from a donor aged 40 or older with multiple myeloma.

This clonotype showed up many times. The rearrangement joins TRBV7-6 to TRBJ2-7, with D perhaps TRBD1 (6 bases). Deletions cut 0 bases from V and 2 bases from J, with 11 bases between. This CDR3 comprises 15 residues. Germline-derived CDR1 and CDR2 are SGHVS and FNYEAQ. This CDR3 is CASSLAPQGTYEQYF. The DNA for the CDR3 is TGTGCCAGCAGCTTAGCACCACAGGGAACCTACGAGCAGTACTTC.

This clonotype was observed many times. CDR3 residues: CASSFPGANVLTF. CDR3 DNA sequence: TGTGCCAGCAGCTTCCCTGGGGCCAACGTCCTGACTTTC. The J gene is TRBJ2-6, the V gene TRBV7-2; D unclear. This CDR3 is 13 amino acids long. Germline lookup yields CDR1 SGHTA and CDR2 FQGNSA. V lost 3 bases and J 2 bases, leaving 2 bases between the germline ends.

This clonotype was detected many times. The chain links TRBV29-1 to TRBJ2-1; 12 bases agree with TRBD2. The germline gives CDR1 SQVTM, CDR2 ANQGSEA. The CDR3 spans 14 residues. V shed 6 bases, J shed 2 bases, and the junction held 2 bases outside the gene matches. This chain's CDR3 is CSVRLAGAYNEQFF. CDR3 bases: TGCAGCGTCAGACTAGCGGGAGCCTACAATGAGCAGTTCTTC.

The sample holds many counts of this clonotype. The chain couples TRBV7-9 to TRBJ2-1; 12 positions agree with TRBD2. This CDR3 comprises 18 residues. Germline trimming cut 4 bases from V and 6 bases from J; bases unmatched to any gene: 13. Germline V CDR1 and CDR2: SEHNR, FQNEAQ (reference sequence). The CDR3 loop is CASSWPPRLAGVRNEQFF. Written as DNA, the CDR3 is TGTGCCAGCAGCTGGCCTCCGAGACTAGCGGGAGTCCGCAATGAGCAGTTCTTC.

The table lists this clonotype with many counts. V and J are TRBV7-9 and TRBJ1-1, with 11 bases that match TRBD1. Germline V gives CDR1 SEHNR, CDR2 FQNEAQ (reference sequence). This CDR3 has 14 residues. V dropped 6 bases and J dropped 4; count of bases not matched to a gene: 4. CDR3 in amino acids: CASRPGTGGTEAFF. The CDR3, as DNA: TGTGCCAGCAGGCCCGGGACAGGGGGCACTGAAGCTTTCTTT.

The V gene is TRBV7-2, the J gene TRBJ2-5, with 8 bases matching TRBD1. Per germline, CDR1 SGHTA and CDR2 FQGNSA. The CDR3 extends over 14 amino acids. With 5 bases clipped from V and 5 bases from J, the junction kept 7 bases outside the gene matches. CDR3: CASSPGRGQETQYF. In DNA, the CDR3 is TGTGCCAGCAGCCCGGGCAGGGGGCAGGAGACCCAGTACTTC.

The sample holds many counts of this clonotype. The chain joins TRBV10-3 to TRBJ1-5, with D maybe TRBD1 (6 bases). CDR1 ENHRY and CDR2 SYGVKD come from the germline V gene. The CDR3 runs to 15 residues. The V gene lost 0 bases and the J gene lost 7 bases, with 13 bases spanning the gap. DNA for the CDR3: TGTGCCATCAGTGAGTCCCGGGGGGCAGGCCAGCCCCAGCATTTT. It specifies CAISESRGAGQPQHF.